These T cell receptor beta chains were read from a single sample in a study of CD8 T cells in Susac syndrome. TCRdb re-called the immunoSEQ multiplex PCR reads through MiXCR, storing one row per CDR3 protein. This sample yields about 20,000 distinct CDR3 sequences, of which just under 95% are seen a single time; roughly 0.25% belongs to the top ten. Source material: CD8+ T cells from PBMCs. The receptor set was obtained from a human donor in good health. The CDR3 runs from the conserved cysteine through the conserved F or W. The D gene is left open where the match is weak. The size entry is marked missing in some rows and otherwise reads once, few, many or a size class.

TRBJ1-3 | . | . | TRBV7-9 | TGTGCCAGCAGCTTCAATCCCCGCTCTGGAAACACCATATATTTT | CASSFNPRSGNTIYF
TRBJ2-7 | . | . | TRBV7-2 | TGTGCTACCAGCTCAGGGGTGATCGAGCAGTACTTC | CATSSGVIEQYF
TRBJ2-1 | TRBD1 | . | TRBV7-8 | TGTGCCAGCACAAGGGGACAGGGGTTAAGGAATGAGCAGTTCTTC | CASTRGQGLRNEQFF
TRBJ2-2 | . | . | TRBV12-3/TRBV12-4 | TGTGCCAGCAGTTTAGTGGCCGGGGAGCTGTTTTTT | CASSLVAGELFF
TRBJ2-5 | . | . | TRBV12-3/TRBV12-4 | TGTGCCAGCAGTTTAGAAGGTCAGGAAGAGACCCAGTACTTC | CASSLEGQEETQYF
TRBJ2-7 | TRBD1 | once | TRBV20-1 | TGCAGTGCTAGCAGGCAGGGGGCAGAGCAGTACTTC | CSASRQGAEQYF
TRBJ2-7 | TRBD2 | once | TRBV5-4 | TGTGCCAGCAGCTTTAAACTAGCGGGGGCCGAGCAGTACTTC | CASSFKLAGAEQYF
TRBJ2-7 | . | once | TRBV12-3/TRBV12-4 | TGTGCCAGCAGTTTATCAAAGTACGAGCAGTACTTC | CASSLSKYEQYF
TRBJ1-1 | . | . | TRBV14 | TGTGCCAGCAGCCCTTACAGGGTTGGGGGTGAAGCTTTCTTT | CASSPYRVGGEAFF
TRBJ2-5 | TRBD2 | . | TRBV5-1 | TGCGCCAGCAGCTTGGGACTAGCCGTCCAAGAGACCCAGTACTTC | CASSLGLAVQETQYF
TRBJ2-1 | TRBD2 | once | TRBV11-2 | TGTGCCAGCAGCCTCGGGACTCCGGGACTAGCGAGTTCTGAGGGGTACAATGAGCAGTTCTTC | CASSLGTPGLASSEGYNEQFF
TRBJ1-1 | . | . | TRBV5-5 | TGTGCCAGCAGCTTGGAAGAACGGGGCTGGAACACTGAAGCTTTCTTT | CASSLEERGWNTEAFF
TRBJ2-7 | . | . | TRBV7-9 | TGTGCCGTACAGGGATCTCGATACGAGCAGTACTTC | CAVQGSRYEQYF
TRBJ2-5 | TRBD2 | . | TRBV6-2/TRBV6-3 | TGTGCCAGCAGTTACTCGAAGGCACTAGCGGGGCGAGAGACCCAGTACTTC | CASSYSKALAGRETQYF
TRBJ1-1 | . | . | TRBV7-9 | TGTGCCACTCCCGGTGGAGCTGAAGCTTTCTTT | CATPGGAEAFF
TRBJ2-7 | . | . | TRBV7-9 | TGTGCCAGCAGCTCCGGGACGGGTGCCTACGAGCAGTACTTC | CASSSGTGAYEQYF
TRBJ1-6 | TRBD1 | once | TRBV6-1 | TGTGCCAGCAGCGACAGGGAAAGTTCACCCCTCCACTTT | CASSDRESSPLHF
TRBJ2-1 | TRBD1 | . | TRBV15 | TGTGCCACCAGCAGAGAGGTTCAGGGGGCTAACGATGAGCAGTTCTTC | CATSREVQGANDEQFF
TRBJ1-6 | . | once | TRBV7-6 | TGTGCCAGCAGCTTAAAGGGGTTGGGAAATTCACCCCTCCACTTT | CASSLKGLGNSPLHF
TRBJ2-7 | . | . | TRBV20-1 | TGCAGTGCTAGAGACCCAGGGTTTTACGAGCAGTACTTC | CSARDPGFYEQYF
TRBJ2-3 | TRBD2 | . | TRBV7-2 | TGTGCCAGCAGCTTCCCCAGCGGGGGGCTGGGAGGCACAGATACGCAGTATTTT | CASSFPSGGLGGTDTQYF
TRBJ2-3 | . | . | TRBV11-2 | TGTGCCAGCAGCTTAACAGGAATCCTCACAGATACGCAGTATTTT | CASSLTGILTDTQYF
TRBJ2-1 | TRBD1 | . | TRBV13 | TGTGCCAGCAGCAGAGAGGGACAGGCCTTGGGGATTGAGCAGTTCTTC | CASSREGQALGIEQFF
TRBJ2-7 | TRBD1 | few | TRBV5-1 | TGCGCCAGCAGCTTGGGGACAGGGCCCCGTTACGAGCAGTACTTC | CASSLGTGPRYEQYF
TRBJ2-7 | . | . | TRBV6-5 | TGTGCCAGCAGCCCGGGGACAAGTACTTCCTACGAGCAGTACTTC | CASSPGTSTSYEQYF
TRBJ2-5 | . | . | TRBV25-1 | TGTGCCAGCAGTGATAGGCTAGCGTTTGAGACCCAGTACTTC | CASSDRLAFETQYF
TRBJ2-7 | . | . | TRBV4-3 | TGCGCCAGCAGCCAATTTACTAGATACGAGCAGTACTTC | CASSQFTRYEQYF
TRBJ2-1 | TRBD2 | . | TRBV11-2 | TGTGCCAGCGGCTTGGCTAGCGGGGACCTTTACAATGAGCAGTTCTTC | CASGLASGDLYNEQFF
TRBJ2-3 | . | few | TRBV12-3/TRBV12-4 | TGTGCCAGCAGTTTACCCCGGTCGGATACGCAGTATTTT | CASSLPRSDTQYF
TRBJ2-7 | . | . | TRBV7-2 | TGTGCCAGCAGCTTATATTTTTCGGACCGTCCTTCCACCTACGAGCAGTACTTC | CASSLYFSDRPSTYEQYF
TRBJ1-2 | . | . | TRBV19 | TGTGCCAGTAGGGGACCAGTTGCTAACTATGGCTACACCTTC | CASRGPVANYGYTF
TRBJ2-6 | . | . | TRBV19 | TGTGCCAGTAGTACATACCGGGGCCTCTCTGGGGCCAACGTCCTGACTTTC | CASSTYRGLSGANVLTF
TRBJ1-6 | . | once | TRBV24-1 | TGTGCCACCAGTGTAGACGGTCAAATATATAATTCACCCCTCCACTTT | CATSVDGQIYNSPLHF
TRBJ2-1 | . | . | TRBV5-4 | TGTGCCAGCAGGGAGGTACCATACAATGAGCAGTTCTTC | CASREVPYNEQFF
TRBJ2-2 | . | . | TRBV10-3 | TGTGCCATCAGTGACGGACAGTCGAACACCGGGGAGCTGTTTTTT | CAISDGQSNTGELFF
TRBJ1-2 | TRBD1 | . | TRBV6-6 | TGTGCCAGCAGTCAACGACAGGGGGTTAACTATGGCTACACCTTC | CASSQRQGVNYGYTF
TRBJ2-7 | . | . | TRBV5-5 | TGTGCCAGCAGCTTGGAAGGCAGAAGCTCCTACGAGCAGTACTTC | CASSLEGRSSYEQYF
TRBJ2-7 | . | . | TRBV2 | TGTGCCGGAACCAGGGCGGACTCCTACGAGCAGTACTTC | CAGTRADSYEQYF
TRBJ1-2 | TRBD1 | . | TRBV15 | TGTGCCACCAGCACAGACAGGGGGGCAGCTGGCTACACCTTC | CATSTDRGAAGYTF
TRBJ2-5 | . | . | TRBV20-1 | TGCAGTGCTAGAGATGGAGAGACCCAGTACTTC | CSARDGETQYF
TRBJ1-2 | . | . | TRBV6-5 | TGTGCCAGCCAAAGTGCCGGAAACTATGGCTACACCTTC | CASQSAGNYGYTF
TRBJ1-3 | . | . | TRBV2 | TGTGCCAGCAGTGAGATTGGAAACACCATATATTTT | CASSEIGNTIYF
TRBJ1-2 | TRBD1 | . | TRBV5-4 | TGTGCCAGCAGCTTAATAGGGGGCGCAAGCTATGGCTACACCTTC | CASSLIGGASYGYTF
TRBJ2-4 | . | . | TRBV3-1 | TGTGCCAGCAGCCCTGCTGCCGGGACCCCCCGAGGTCAGTACTTC | CASSPAAGTPRGQYF
TRBJ1-2 | . | . | TRBV10-3 | TGTGCCATCAGTGAGGACAGCCGTACAGCGGGCTACACCTTC | CAISEDSRTAGYTF
TRBJ1-2 | TRBD1 | . | TRBV20-1 | TGCAGTGCTAGAGATGGGACAGACCTCTATGGCTACACCTTC | CSARDGTDLYGYTF
TRBJ2-2 | TRBD1 | . | TRBV14 | TGTGCCAGCAGCCAAGTACAGGGGTCGGCGGTTACCGGGGAGCTGTTTTTT | CASSQVQGSAVTGELFF
TRBJ1-5 | TRBD1 | . | TRBV15 | TGTGCCACCAGGTTGACAGGGGGCGGCAATCAGCCCCAGCATTTT | CATRLTGGGNQPQHF